A selection of T cell receptor beta chains follows, all from one sample in a study of response to subunit inactivated influenza vaccine. MiXCR was run by TCRdb on the RT-PCR reads, yielding one entry per CDR3 protein. The sample has around 150,000 distinct CDR3 sequences, roughly 10% seen once. The material was non-naive T cells sorted from PBMCs, obtained 45 days after vaccination. These receptors were collected from a man aged 45-60 years who received an inactivated influenza vaccine. The CDR3 runs from the conserved cysteine through the conserved F or W. D genes are given only for firm matches. A clone size is listed for some rows: how often the clone was seen (once, few, many), or a class if it is expanded.

cdr3_nt	cdr3_aa	d_call	cdr3_length	j_call	v_call	clone_size
TGTGCCAGCAGCTCCGGACTAGCGGGAGAGGAGCAGTACTTC	CASSSGLAGEEQYF	TRBD2	14	TRBJ2-7	TRBV7-3	NA
TGTGCCAGTAGTACTAGCGGGATGACTGAGCAGTACTTC	CASSTSGMTEQYF	TRBD2	13	TRBJ2-7	TRBV19	NA
TGTGCCAGCAGCCCCCGTGACAGGGTGACCGGGGAGCTGTTTTTT	CASSPRDRVTGELFF	TRBD1	15	TRBJ2-2	TRBV7-9	NA
TGCGCCAGCAGTCAAGGACGGCTCTATGGCTACACCTTC	CASSQGRLYGYTF	NA	13	TRBJ1-2	TRBV5-1	many
TGCAGTGCTAGAGATCAGGGACTAGCGGGAGGCAGACACAATGAGCAGTTCTTC	CSARDQGLAGGRHNEQFF	TRBD2	18	TRBJ2-1	TRBV20-1	few
TGCAGCGTTACCCTGACTAGCGGGAACACCGGGGAGCTGTTTTTT	CSVTLTSGNTGELFF	TRBD2	15	TRBJ2-2	TRBV29-1	few
TGTGCCAGCAGCCCCGGGACAGCCACAGATACGCAGTATTTT	CASSPGTATDTQYF	TRBD1	14	TRBJ2-3	TRBV5-6	many
TGCAGCGTTGAGGGGACAGGGAGGTACAATGAGCAGTTCTTC	CSVEGTGRYNEQFF	TRBD1	14	TRBJ2-1	TRBV29-1	many
TGTGCCAGCAGCAAAGACACGGGGATCTCCTACAATGAGCAGTTCTTC	CASSKDTGISYNEQFF	NA	16	TRBJ2-1	TRBV21-1	few
TGCAGTGAGTTGAAGGGCTACGAGCAGTACTTC	CSELKGYEQYF	NA	11	TRBJ2-7	TRBV20-1	NA
TGCAGTGGTAGCGGAAGGGGCAATGAGCAGTTCTTC	CSGSGRGNEQFF	NA	12	TRBJ2-1	TRBV20-1	few
TGCAGTGCTTCGACAGGGGCTAGCTCCTACGAGCAGTACTTC	CSASTGASSYEQYF	TRBD1	14	TRBJ2-7	TRBV20-1	few
TGCAGCGTTGAGCTAGCGGGAGCCTACAATGAGCAGTTCTTC	CSVELAGAYNEQFF	TRBD2	14	TRBJ2-1	TRBV29-1	NA
TGCAGTGCTAGAGGGCACTTCACAGATACGCAGTATTTT	CSARGHFTDTQYF	NA	13	TRBJ2-3	TRBV20-1	NA
TGTGCCAGCAGCTTCTGGGCCGGGGGCTGGACTGAAGCTTTCTTT	CASSFWAGGWTEAFF	NA	15	TRBJ1-1	TRBV5-8	few
TGCAGTGCTAAAAACAGGGGGCGGGCCGGGGAGCTGTTTTTT	CSAKNRGRAGELFF	TRBD1	14	TRBJ2-2	TRBV20-1	NA
TGTGCCAGCAGTCCACAGGGGTTCGGCGAAAAACTGTTTTTT	CASSPQGFGEKLFF	TRBD1	14	TRBJ1-4	TRBV6-2/TRBV6-3	few
TGTGCCAGCAGCAGGACAGCTTCCTACGAGCAGTACTTC	CASSRTASYEQYF	NA	13	TRBJ2-7	TRBV6-1	few
TGTGCCAGCAGGCGGGCCGCTCGGGGCTCTGGAAACACCATATATTTT	CASRRAARGSGNTIYF	NA	16	TRBJ1-3	TRBV6-2/TRBV6-3	few
TGTGCCAGCAGTTACCAGAACCCAGCCAAAAACATTCAGTACTTC	CASSYQNPAKNIQYF	NA	15	TRBJ2-4	TRBV6-2/TRBV6-3	NA
TGTGCCAGCGGTGAGAGTTCCGGCTACACCTTC	CASGESSGYTF	NA	11	TRBJ1-2	TRBV28	NA
TGTGCCAGCAGCTTATCCCAGCAAGCCTACGAGCAGTACTTC	CASSLSQQAYEQYF	NA	14	TRBJ2-7	TRBV7-9	few
TGTGCCAGCCAGGGACAGGGAAACTACGAGCAGTACTTC	CASQGQGNYEQYF	TRBD1	13	TRBJ2-7	TRBV11-2	many
TGCAGTGCTAGTAGAATCGGGGCCAACTATGGCTACACCTTC	CSASRIGANYGYTF	NA	14	TRBJ1-2	TRBV20-1	few
TGTGCCAGCAGACGGCTATGGCCGGGGGCGCCAAAGTCGACAGATACGCAGTATTTT	CASRRLWPGAPKSTDTQYF	NA	19	TRBJ2-3	TRBV12-3/TRBV12-4	few
TGCGCCAGCAGTCGAGGGGATCCCCAGGGCACAGATACGCAGTATTTT	CASSRGDPQGTDTQYF	NA	16	TRBJ2-3	TRBV5-1	NA